Shown below are 7 T cell receptor beta chains from a single sample sequenced in a study of blood T cell repertoires in COVID-19. Method: immunoSEQ multiplex PCR; TCRdb's copy keeps in-frame clones and lacks some. This sample has 250,000 to 300,000 clones, with about 87% found just once. Material: peripheral blood. These receptors were collected from a woman between 65 and 79 years old with COVID-19, enrolled during active disease.

The genes are TRBV30 and TRBJ1-2; D is unclear. Germline CDR1 GTSNPN, CDR2 SVGIG (reference sequence). CDR3 length: 14 residues. Between the trimmed V and J ends, which lost 2 bases and 7 bases, there was a span of 17 bases. CDR3 in DNA: TGTGCCTGGAGTATTGGACTCTCTTCAGGTGGCTACACCTTC. Its translation: CAWSIGLSSGGYTF. The full variable domain, rest sourced from reference TRBV30 and TRBJ1-2, is SQTIHQWPATLVQPVGSPLSLECTVEGTSNPNLYWYRQAAGRGLQLLFYSVGIGQISSEVPQNLSASRPQDRQFILSSKKLLLSDSGFYLCAWSIGLSSGGYTFGSGTRLTVV.

The gene calls are TRBV7-9 and TRBJ1-2, with 9 bases matching TRBD1. Per germline, CDR1 SEHNR and CDR2 FQNEAQ (reference sequence). After removal of 6 bases from V and 2 bases from J, the junction contained 4 bases not matched to a gene. The CDR3 is made up of 14 amino acids. The CDR3 loop is CASRDGQGNYGYTF. For the CDR3, the DNA is TGTGCCAGCAGGGACGGACAGGGGAACTATGGCTACACCTTC.

The chain employs TRBV6-5 and TRBJ2-1; D may be TRBD1 (6 bases). V gave up 5 bases and J gave up 10 bases, with 12 bases separating them. This CDR3 is 12 amino acids long. The V gene's germline CDR1 is MNHEY and CDR2 SVGAGI. The CDR3 DNA is TGTGCCAGCAGTCGTACAGGGAACGAGCAGTTCTTC. Its protein is CASSRTGNEQFF.

This chain connects TRBV28 to TRBJ1-5, with D perhaps matching TRBD1 (5 bases). CDR1 is MDHEN, CDR2 SYDVKM, per germline. V was trimmed by 1 base and J by 7 bases, leaving 14 bases between them. CDR3 size: 15 residues. CDR3 sequence (DNA): TGTGCCAGCAGTTTATCGTCAGGGTCCAAGCAGCCCCAGCATTTT. This encodes CASSLSSGSKQPQHF. The whole variable domain, remainder taken from reference TRBV28 and TRBJ1-5, is DVKVTQSSRYLVKRTGEKVFLECVQDMDHENMFWYRQDPGLGLRLIYFSYDVKMKEKGDIPEGYSVSREKKERFSLILESASTNQTSMYLCASSLSSGSKQPQHFGDGTRLSIL.

The chain has TRBV3-1 (or the pseudogene TRBV3-2) and TRBJ1-1; D is possibly TRBD1 (6 bases). V was cut by 4 bases and J by 10 bases, with 13 bases left in between. CDR1 is LGHDT and CDR2 is YNNKEL in the germline V gene (reference sequence). The CDR3 has 12 residues. DNA for the CDR3: TGTGCCAGCAGCCCAGGACAGCGGGGAGCTTTCTTT. Its protein is CASSPGQRGAFF.

The chain combines TRBV2 with TRBJ1-3; TRBD1 aligns across 8 bases. This CDR3 is 15 amino acids long. Germline V gives CDR1 SNHLY, CDR2 FYNNEI. The ends lost 6 bases at V and 3 bases at J; junction bases unmatched: 7. The CDR3 sequence: CASRLTGVGGNTIYF. The CDR3 DNA is TGTGCCAGCAGGCTGACAGGGGTCGGTGGAAACACCATATATTTT. The entire variable domain, with the rest obtained from reference TRBV2 and TRBJ1-3, is as follows: EPEVTQTPSHQVTQMGQEVILRCVPISNHLYFYWYRQILGQKVEFLVSFYNNEISEKSEIFDDQFSVERPDGSNFTLKIRSTKLEDSAMYFCASRLTGVGGNTIYFGEGSWLTVV.

This rearrangement joins TRBV10-3 to TRBJ1-5; D is perhaps TRBD1 (5 bases). This CDR3 spans 16 amino acids. The V and J ends lost 6 bases and 0 bases respectively, with 15 bases between them. The germline CDR1 and CDR2 sequences are ENHRY and SYGVKD. CDR3 nucleotide sequence: TGTGCCATCAGCCCCGGCACAGGAACTAGCAATCAGCCCCAGCATTTT. It specifies CAISPGTGTSNQPQHF.